The clone carrying this TCR beta chain was detected a few times. This specimen belongs to a study of blood T cell repertoires in COVID-19. Overall study context: Sources were T cells, B-cell-depleted T cells, or PBMCs; the material itself was cDNA or gDNA.

The protocol was immunoSEQ multiplex PCR, while the TCRdb copy is restricted to in-frame clones and leaves out a portion. The profile shows roughly 250,000 clones, about 87% of them singletons. The TCR originated in a man between 60 and 75 years old who had recovered from COVID-19. Material for sequencing was peripheral blood.

The DNA of the CDR3 is TGTGCCATCAGTTCCAAGAACAGGGACACTGAAGCTTTCTTT. It codes for CAISSKNRDTEAFF. The V and J genes are TRBV10-3 and TRBJ1-1, with a weak D call TRBD1 (6 bases). V shed 5 bases and J shed 3 bases, with 13 bases lying between them. The CDR3 covers 14 residues. Germline V gives CDR1 ENHRY, CDR2 SYGVKD.